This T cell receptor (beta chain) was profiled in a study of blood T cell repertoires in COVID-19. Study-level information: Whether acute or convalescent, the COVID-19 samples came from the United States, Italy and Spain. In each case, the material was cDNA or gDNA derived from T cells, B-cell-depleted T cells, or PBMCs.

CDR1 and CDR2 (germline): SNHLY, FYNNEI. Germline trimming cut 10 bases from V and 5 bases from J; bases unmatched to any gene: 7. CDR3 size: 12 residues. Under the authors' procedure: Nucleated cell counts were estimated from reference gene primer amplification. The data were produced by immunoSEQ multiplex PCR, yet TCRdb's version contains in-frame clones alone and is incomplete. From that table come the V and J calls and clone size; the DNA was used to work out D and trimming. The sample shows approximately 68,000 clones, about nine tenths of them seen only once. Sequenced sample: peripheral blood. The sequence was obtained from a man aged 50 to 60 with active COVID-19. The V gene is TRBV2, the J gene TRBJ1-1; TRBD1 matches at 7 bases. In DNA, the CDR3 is TGTGCCACCATTACGACAGGGACTGAAGCTTTCTTT. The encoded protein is CATITTGTEAFF.